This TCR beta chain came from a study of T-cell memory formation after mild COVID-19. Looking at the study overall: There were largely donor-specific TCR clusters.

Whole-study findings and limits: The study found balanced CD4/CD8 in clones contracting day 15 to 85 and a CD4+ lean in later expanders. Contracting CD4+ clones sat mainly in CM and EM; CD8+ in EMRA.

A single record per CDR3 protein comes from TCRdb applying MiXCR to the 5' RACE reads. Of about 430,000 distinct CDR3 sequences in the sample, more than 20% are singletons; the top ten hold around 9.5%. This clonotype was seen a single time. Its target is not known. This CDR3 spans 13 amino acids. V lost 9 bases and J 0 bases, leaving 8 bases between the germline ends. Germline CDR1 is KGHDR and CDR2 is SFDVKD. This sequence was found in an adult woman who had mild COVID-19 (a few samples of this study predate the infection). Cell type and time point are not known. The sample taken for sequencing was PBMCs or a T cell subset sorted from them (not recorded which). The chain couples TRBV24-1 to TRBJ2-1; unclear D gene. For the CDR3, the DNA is TGTGCCACCTCCGGGTCCTCCTACAATGAGCAGTTCTTC. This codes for CATSGSSYNEQFF.